Listed below are T cell receptor beta chains from one sample, sequenced in a study of PD-L1 blockade in urothelial cancer. Here immunoSEQ multiplex PCR was the method, and the copy in TCRdb shows in-frame clones only, minus some. The sample lists 130,000 or so clones; roughly 80% were seen once. This specimen consisted of PBMCs, obtained around atezolizumab (anti-PD-L1) treatment. All receptors come from a man aged 50 to 59 with urothelial cancer. CDR3s include the opening cysteine and the closing phenylalanine or tryptophan. The D gene is left open where the match is weak. A row's size may be missing; if present it is once, few, many or a size class.

>.|TRBD2|TRBJ2-7|TRBV13
CASSFGTSGRYEQYF
TGTGCCAGCAGCTTCGGGACTAGCGGGAGATACGAGCAGTACTTC
>.|.|TRBJ2-3|TRBV2
CASSQSTDTQYF
TGTGCCAGCAGCCAGAGCACAGATACGCAGTATTTT
>.|TRBD2|TRBJ2-5|TRBV19
CASSGLAGRKETQYF
TGTGCCAGTAGCGGACTAGCGGGAAGGAAAGAGACCCAGTACTTC
>.|TRBD1|TRBJ1-1|TRBV28
CASNRGGTGEGTEAFF
TGTGCCAGCAACCGGGGGGGGACAGGGGAGGGCACTGAAGCTTTCTTT
>.|.|TRBJ1-6|TRBV30
CAWGPQGSPLHF
TGTGCCTGGGGACCTCAGGGTTCACCCCTCCACTTT
>.|TRBD1|TRBJ1-1|TRBV30
CAWSLSGTGRRTGAFF
TGTGCCTGGTCATTATCCGGGACAGGGCGGCGAACTGGGGCTTTCTTT
>.|.|TRBJ2-7|TRBV6-1
CASSEFASGLHHEQYF
TGTGCCAGCAGTGAATTCGCTTCAGGACTACACCACGAGCAGTACTTC
>.|.|TRBJ2-7|TRBV19
CASSIAGVHEQYF
TGTGCCAGTAGTATAGCGGGAGTCCACGAGCAGTACTTC
>.|.|TRBJ2-7|TRBV4-2
CASSQSRGTPGYEQYF
TGTGCCAGCAGCCAAAGTCGGGGGACTCCCGGGTACGAGCAGTACTTC
>.|.|TRBJ2-2|TRBV13
CASSPPPSANTGELFF
TGTGCCAGCAGCCCCCCCCCTAGCGCGAACACCGGGGAGCTGTTTTTT
>.|.|TRBJ2-1|TRBV5-1
CASTDTSDQQFF
TGCGCCAGCACCGACACCTCGGATCAGCAGTTCTTC
>.|TRBD2|TRBJ2-3|TRBV11-2
CASSPGTRGGVDTQYF
TGTGCCAGCAGCCCAGGGACTAGGGGAGGGGTAGATACGCAGTATTTT
>once|TRBD2|TRBJ2-1|TRBV19
CASSGRPSGSNEQFF
TGTGCCAGTAGTGGGCGGCCTAGCGGGAGCAATGAGCAGTTCTTC
>.|TRBD1|TRBJ2-1|TRBV29-1
CSVVDRGSYNEQFF
TGCAGCGTGGTTGACAGGGGGTCATACAATGAGCAGTTCTTC
>many|TRBD2|TRBJ2-3|TRBV14
CASSRGGLGTQYF
TGTGCCAGCAGCCGCGGGGGGTTGGGTACGCAGTATTTT
>.|TRBD2|TRBJ2-5|TRBV27
CASSLAGGPFLETQYF
TGTGCCAGCAGTTTGGCGGGAGGGCCCTTCCTAGAGACCCAGTACTTC
>.|.|TRBJ2-1|TRBV7-8
CASSLAQGSRNEQFF
TGTGCCAGCAGCTTAGCGCAGGGCAGCCGCAATGAGCAGTTCTTC
>.|.|TRBJ1-5|TRBV5-4
CASSLDQSNQPQHF
TGTGCCAGCAGCTTGGACCAGAGCAATCAGCCCCAGCATTTT
>once|.|TRBJ2-4|TRBV7-9
CASSLASGTNSKNIQYF
TGTGCCAGCAGCTTAGCGAGCGGGACAAACTCCAAAAACATTCAGTACTTC
>.|.|TRBJ1-6|TRBV7-2
CASSFIGVQSYNSPLHF
TGTGCCAGCAGCTTTATAGGGGTTCAATCCTATAATTCACCCCTCCACTTT
>.|.|TRBJ2-7|TRBV18
CASSQDGRSGEQYF
TGTGCCAGCTCGCAAGACGGACGGTCGGGGGAGCAGTACTTC
>once|.|TRBJ2-4|TRBV5-1
CASSSRVSRSIQYF
TGCGCCAGCAGCTCACGCGTCAGTAGGAGCATTCAGTACTTC
>.|TRBD1|TRBJ2-7|TRBV9
CASSVEGAAYEQYF
TGTGCCAGCAGCGTTGAGGGGGCAGCCTACGAGCAGTACTTC
>once|.|TRBJ1-1|TRBV7-9
CASSLRYEAFF
TGTGCCAGCAGCTTGAGATATGAAGCTTTCTTT
>.|TRBD2|TRBJ2-3|TRBV27
CASALGSGRFADTQYF
TGTGCCAGCGCGCTTGGGAGCGGGAGGTTCGCAGATACGCAGTATTTT
>.|.|TRBJ1-1|TRBV7-9
CAAGGTEAFF
TGTGCCGCGGGGGGGACTGAAGCTTTCTTT
>.|.|TRBJ2-1|TRBV5-1
CASSLELLWTASNNEQFF
TGCGCCAGCAGCTTGGAACTACTGTGGACAGCATCCAACAATGAGCAGTTCTTC
>.|TRBD2|TRBJ2-3|TRBV27
CASSFRTSGRGGNTDTQYF
TGTGCCAGCAGTTTCCGGACTAGCGGGAGGGGGGGTAACACAGATACGCAGTATTTT
>.|TRBD2|TRBJ2-2|TRBV10-3
CAISQGGTSGQLGTTGELFF
TGTGCCATCAGTCAGGGGGGGACTAGCGGCCAACTCGGGACCACCGGGGAGCTGTTTTTT
>.|TRBD2|TRBJ2-1|TRBV27
CASSSLGLAGDNEQFF
TGTGCCAGCAGTTCCCTGGGACTAGCGGGAGACAATGAGCAGTTCTTC
>.|.|TRBJ2-5|TRBV15
CATRSTGQGQETQYF
TGTGCCACCAGAAGTACAGGGCAGGGCCAAGAGACCCAGTACTTC
>.|TRBD1|TRBJ1-4|TRBV5-1
CASSRTGTATNEKLFF
TGCGCCAGCAGCCGGACAGGGACCGCAACTAATGAAAAACTGTTTTTT
>.|TRBD1|TRBJ2-5|TRBV19
CASSQGTAPETQYF
TGTGCCAGTAGTCAGGGGACAGCCCCGGAGACCCAGTACTTC
>.|TRBD1|TRBJ2-5|TRBV9
CASSARGGTGVETQYF
TGTGCCAGCAGCGCAAGAGGTGGGACAGGGGTAGAGACCCAGTACTTC
>.|TRBD1|TRBJ2-1|TRBV5-4
CASRDRPGVDEQFF
TGTGCCAGCAGGGACAGGCCGGGTGTTGATGAGCAGTTCTTC
>.|.|TRBJ2-3|TRBV2
CASSIRSGVGTDTQYF
TGTGCCAGCAGTATTAGAAGCGGAGTCGGCACAGATACGCAGTATTTT
>.|.|TRBJ1-1|TRBV11-2
CASSIQNTEAFF
TGTGCCAGCAGCATTCAAAACACTGAAGCTTTCTTT
>.|TRBD1|TRBJ1-1|TRBV5-1
CASSQRTGGLDTEAFF
TGCGCCAGCAGCCAGAGGACAGGGGGCTTGGACACTGAAGCTTTCTTT
>once|TRBD1|TRBJ2-3|TRBV7-2
CASSFRQGGTDTQYF
TGTGCCAGCAGCTTCAGACAGGGGGGCACAGATACGCAGTATTTT
>few|TRBD1|TRBJ2-7|TRBV7-9
CASSLEDREVFF
TGTGCCAGCAGCTTAGAGGACAGGGAAGTATTCTTC
>.|TRBD2|TRBJ2-7|TRBV5-1
CASSSGTSGMYEQYF
TGCGCCAGCAGCTCCGGGACTAGCGGGATGTACGAGCAGTACTTC
>.|TRBD1|TRBJ1-6|TRBV15
CATSRDYGQGSSYNSPLHF
TGTGCCACCAGCAGAGACTACGGACAGGGCAGCTCCTATAATTCACCCCTCCACTTT
>.|TRBD2|TRBJ2-1|TRBV28
CASSATLLALVVYNEQFF
TGTGCCAGCAGCGCCACCCTACTAGCGTTGGTGGTCTACAATGAGCAGTTCTTC
>.|TRBD2|TRBJ2-7|TRBV28
CASSFIAGVSYEQYF
TGTGCCAGCAGTTTTATAGCGGGAGTAAGCTACGAGCAGTACTTC
>.|.|TRBJ2-1|TRBV29-1
CSVEGGGMVVDEQFF
TGCAGCGTTGAAGGGGGCGGGATGGTCGTCGATGAGCAGTTCTTC
>.|.|TRBJ1-4|TRBV28
CASSLGGAFNEKLFF
TGTGCCAGCAGTTTGGGGGGGGCCTTTAATGAAAAACTGTTTTTT
>.|.|TRBJ2-5|TRBV30
CAWSRQGQETQYF
TGTGCCTGGAGTAGGCAGGGACAAGAGACCCAGTACTTC
>once|TRBD2|TRBJ2-5|TRBV28
CASETSGIETQYF
TGTGCCAGCGAGACTAGCGGGATTGAGACCCAGTACTTC
>.|TRBD2|TRBJ2-1|TRBV25-1
CASSEYRPAGGTYNEQFF
TGTGCCAGCAGTGAATATAGGCCAGCGGGAGGAACCTACAATGAGCAGTTCTTC
>.|.|TRBJ2-3|TRBV11-2
CASSPTVPGVADTQYF
TGTGCCAGCAGCCCGACGGTCCCGGGTGTTGCAGATACGCAGTATTTT
>.|.|TRBJ2-3|TRBV9
CASSVEVQATDTQYF
TGTGCCAGCAGCGTAGAAGTACAGGCCACAGATACGCAGTATTTT
>.|.|TRBJ1-5|TRBV2
CASSEGAGGNQPQHF
TGTGCCAGCAGTGAAGGGGCGGGGGGGAATCAGCCCCAGCATTTT
>.|TRBD1|TRBJ2-1|TRBV9
CASSPQTGTYNEQFF
TGTGCCAGCAGCCCCCAGACAGGGACCTACAATGAGCAGTTCTTC
>.|.|TRBJ1-5|TRBV19
CASSLSRRQPQHF
TGTGCCAGTAGTTTAAGTAGGAGACAGCCCCAGCATTTT
>.|.|TRBJ2-3|TRBV5-1
CASSPAGTDTQYF
TGCGCCAGCAGCCCAGCGGGCACAGATACGCAGTATTTT